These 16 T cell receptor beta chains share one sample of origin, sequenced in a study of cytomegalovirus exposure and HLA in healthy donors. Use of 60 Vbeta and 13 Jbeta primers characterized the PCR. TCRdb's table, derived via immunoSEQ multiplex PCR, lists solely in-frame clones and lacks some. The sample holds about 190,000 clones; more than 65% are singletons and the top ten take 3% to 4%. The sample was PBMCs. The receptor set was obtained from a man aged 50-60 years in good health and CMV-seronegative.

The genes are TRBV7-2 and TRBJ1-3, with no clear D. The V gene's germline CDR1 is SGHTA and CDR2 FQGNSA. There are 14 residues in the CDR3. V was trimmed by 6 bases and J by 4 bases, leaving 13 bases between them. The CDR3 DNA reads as TGTGCCAGCAGGGAGCAACCGGGAGGAAACACCATATATTTT. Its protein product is CASREQPGGNTIYF.

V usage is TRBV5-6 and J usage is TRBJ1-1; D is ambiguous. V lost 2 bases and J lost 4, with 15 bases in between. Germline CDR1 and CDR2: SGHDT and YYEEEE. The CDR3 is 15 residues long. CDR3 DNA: TGTGCCAGCAGCTTCTACAGCAGCGGCGGCACTGAAGCTTTCTTT. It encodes CASSFYSSGGTEAFF. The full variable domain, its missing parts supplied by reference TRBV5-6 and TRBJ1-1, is DAGVTQSPTHLIKTRGQQVTLRCSPKSGHDTVSWYQQALGQGPQFIFQYYEEEERQRGNFPDRFSGHQFPNYSSELNVNALLLGDSALYLCASSFYSSGGTEAFFGQGTRLTVV.

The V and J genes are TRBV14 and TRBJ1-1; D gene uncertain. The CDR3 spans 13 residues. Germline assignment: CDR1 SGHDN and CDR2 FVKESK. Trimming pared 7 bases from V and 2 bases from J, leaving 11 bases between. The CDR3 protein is CASNENTNTEAFF. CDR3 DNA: TGTGCCAGCAACGAAAACACCAACACTGAAGCTTTCTTT.

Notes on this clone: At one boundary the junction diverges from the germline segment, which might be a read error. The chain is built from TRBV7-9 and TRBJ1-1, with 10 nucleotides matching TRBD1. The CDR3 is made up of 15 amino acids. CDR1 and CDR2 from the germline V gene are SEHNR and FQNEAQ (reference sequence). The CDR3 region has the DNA TGTTCCAGCAGCTTAGGGCGACAGGGGGCGGCGGAAGCTTTCTTT. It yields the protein CSSSLGRQGAAEAFF. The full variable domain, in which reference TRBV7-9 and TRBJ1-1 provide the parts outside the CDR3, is DTGVSQNPRHKITKRGQNVTFRCDPISEHNRLYWYRQTLGQGPEFLTYFQNEAQLEKSRLLSDRFSAERPKGSFSTLEIQRTEQGDSAMYLCSSSLGRQGAAEAFFGQGTRLTVV.

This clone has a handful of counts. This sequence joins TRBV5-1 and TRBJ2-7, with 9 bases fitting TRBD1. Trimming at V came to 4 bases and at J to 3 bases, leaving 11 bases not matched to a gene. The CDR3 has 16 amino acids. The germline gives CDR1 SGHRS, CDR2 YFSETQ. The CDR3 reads CASSVRRTGVHYEQYF. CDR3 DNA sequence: TGCGCCAGCAGCGTGAGGAGGACAGGGGTTCACTACGAGCAGTACTTC.

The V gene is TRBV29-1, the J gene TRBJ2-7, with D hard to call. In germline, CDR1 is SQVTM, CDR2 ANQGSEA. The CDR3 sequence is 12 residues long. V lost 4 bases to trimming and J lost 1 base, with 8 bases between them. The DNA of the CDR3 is TGCAGCGTTGTGGGCCAGTCCTACGAGCAGTACTTC. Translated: CSVVGQSYEQYF.

CDR3 loop: CASSLGAREQYF. The CDR3 DNA follows: TGTGCCAGCAGCTTGGGGGCAAGGGAGCAGTACTTC. This chain joins TRBV11-3 and TRBJ2-7; possibly TRBD1 for D (6 bases). Trimming removed 3 bases from V and 7 bases from J, with 10 bases in between. Looked up from germline, CDR1 is SGHNT and CDR2 is YENEEA. This CDR3 has 12 residues. The variable domain in full, with the rest retrieved from reference TRBV11-3 and TRBJ2-7, is EAGVVQSPRYKIIEKKQPVAFWCNPISGHNTLYWYLQNLGQGPELLIRYENEEAVDDSQLPKDRFSAERLKGVDSTLKIQPAELGDSAVYLCASSLGAREQYFGPGTRLTVT.

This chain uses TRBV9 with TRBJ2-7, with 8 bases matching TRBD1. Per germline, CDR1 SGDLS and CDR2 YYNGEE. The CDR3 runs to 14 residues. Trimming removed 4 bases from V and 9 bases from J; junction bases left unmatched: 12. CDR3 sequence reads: CASSLGQGGKGQYF. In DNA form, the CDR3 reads TGTGCCAGCAGCTTAGGACAGGGTGGCAAGGGGCAGTACTTC.

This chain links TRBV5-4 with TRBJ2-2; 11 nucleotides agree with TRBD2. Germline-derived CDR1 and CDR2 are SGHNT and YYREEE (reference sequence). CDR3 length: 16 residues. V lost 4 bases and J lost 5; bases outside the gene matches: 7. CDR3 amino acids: CASSPLAGGPTGELFF. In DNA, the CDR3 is TGTGCCAGCAGCCCGTTAGCGGGGGGGCCTACCGGGGAGCTGTTTTTT.

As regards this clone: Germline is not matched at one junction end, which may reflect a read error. The CDR3 here is CASTLLTGTGLTEAFF. CDR3 in DNA: TGTGCCAGCACCTTACTTACCGGGACAGGGCTAACTGAAGCTTTCTTT. The rearrangement joins TRBV11-2 to TRBJ1-1; 9 bases match TRBD1. The CDR3 has 16 residues. Germline lookup yields CDR1 SGHAT and CDR2 FQNNGV.

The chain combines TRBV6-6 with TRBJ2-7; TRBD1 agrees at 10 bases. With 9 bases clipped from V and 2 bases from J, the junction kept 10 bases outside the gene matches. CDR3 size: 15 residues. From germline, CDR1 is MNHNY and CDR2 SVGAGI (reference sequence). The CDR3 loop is CASSPGTGVPYEQYF. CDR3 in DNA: TGTGCCAGTTCGCCCGGGACAGGGGTACCCTACGAGCAGTACTTC.

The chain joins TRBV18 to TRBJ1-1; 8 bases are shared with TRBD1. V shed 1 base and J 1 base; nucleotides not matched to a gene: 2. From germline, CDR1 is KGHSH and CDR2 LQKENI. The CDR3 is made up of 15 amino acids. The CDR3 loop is CASSPQGTGNTEAFF. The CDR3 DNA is TGTGCCAGCTCACCACAGGGGACAGGGAACACTGAAGCTTTCTTT.

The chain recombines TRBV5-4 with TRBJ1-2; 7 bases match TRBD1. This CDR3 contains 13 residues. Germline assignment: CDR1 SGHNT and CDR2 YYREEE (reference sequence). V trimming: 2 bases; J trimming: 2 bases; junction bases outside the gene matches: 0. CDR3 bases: TGTGCCAGCAGCTTACAGGGGAACTATGGCTACACCTTC. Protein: CASSLQGNYGYTF.

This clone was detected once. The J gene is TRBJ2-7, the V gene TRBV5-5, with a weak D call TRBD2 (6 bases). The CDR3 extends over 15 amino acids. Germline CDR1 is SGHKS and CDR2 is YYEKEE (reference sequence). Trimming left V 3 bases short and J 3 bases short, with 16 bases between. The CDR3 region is CASSWELGLIYEQYF. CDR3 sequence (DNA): TGTGCCAGCAGCTGGGAACTGGGACTCATCTACGAGCAGTACTTC.

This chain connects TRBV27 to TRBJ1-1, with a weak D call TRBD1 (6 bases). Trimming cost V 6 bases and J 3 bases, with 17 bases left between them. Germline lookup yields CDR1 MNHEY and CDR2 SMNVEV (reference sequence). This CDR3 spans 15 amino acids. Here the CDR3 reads CASSLSGRGHTEAFF. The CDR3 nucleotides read TGTGCCAGCAGCCTATCGGGCAGGGGCCACACTGAAGCTTTCTTT.

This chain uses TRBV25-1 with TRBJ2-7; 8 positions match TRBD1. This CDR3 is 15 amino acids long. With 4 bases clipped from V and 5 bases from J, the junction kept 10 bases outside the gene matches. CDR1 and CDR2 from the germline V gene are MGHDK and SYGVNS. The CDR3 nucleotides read TGTGCCAGCAGTGGTCGGACAGGGTGGAGGAACGAGCAGTACTTC. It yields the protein CASSGRTGWRNEQYF.